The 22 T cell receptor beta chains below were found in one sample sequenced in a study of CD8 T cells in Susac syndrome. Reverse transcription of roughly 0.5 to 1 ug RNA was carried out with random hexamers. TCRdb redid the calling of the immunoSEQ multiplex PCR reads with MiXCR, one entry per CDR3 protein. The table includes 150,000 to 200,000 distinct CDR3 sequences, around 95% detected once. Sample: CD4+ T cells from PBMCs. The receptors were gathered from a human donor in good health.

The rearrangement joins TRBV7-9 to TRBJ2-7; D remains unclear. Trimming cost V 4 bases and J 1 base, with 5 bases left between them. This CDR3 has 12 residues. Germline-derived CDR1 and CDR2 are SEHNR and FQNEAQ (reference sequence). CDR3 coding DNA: TGTGCCAGCAGCTCAGTATCCTACGAGCAGTACTTC. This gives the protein CASSSVSYEQYF.

The CDR3 sequence: CASSYRTEAFF. CDR3 nucleotide sequence: TGTGCCAGCAGTTACCGGACAGAAGCTTTCTTT. This chain links TRBV6-5 with TRBJ1-1, with a weak D call TRBD1 (5 bases). There are 11 residues in the CDR3. Germline loops: CDR1 MNHEY, CDR2 SVGAGI. Trimming removed 2 bases from V and 8 bases from J, with 6 bases in between.

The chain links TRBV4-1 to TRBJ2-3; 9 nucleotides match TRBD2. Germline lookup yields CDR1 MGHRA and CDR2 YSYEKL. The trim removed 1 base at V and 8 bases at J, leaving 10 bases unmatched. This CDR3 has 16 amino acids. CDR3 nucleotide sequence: TGCGCCAGCAGCCAAGTAATAGCGGGGGCCCCATCTACGCAGTATTTT. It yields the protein CASSQVIAGAPSTQYF.

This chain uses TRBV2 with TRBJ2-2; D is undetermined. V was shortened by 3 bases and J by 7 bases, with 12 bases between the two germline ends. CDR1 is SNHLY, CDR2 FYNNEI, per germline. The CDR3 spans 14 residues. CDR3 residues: CASSEVGNGGELFF. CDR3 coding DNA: TGTGCCAGCAGTGAGGTGGGGAACGGCGGGGAGCTGTTTTTT. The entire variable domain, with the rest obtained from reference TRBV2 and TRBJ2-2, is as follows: EPEVTQTPSHQVTQMGQEVILRCVPISNHLYFYWYRQILGQKVEFLVSFYNNEISEKSEIFDDQFSVERPDGSNFTLKIRSTKLEDSAMYFCASSEVGNGGELFFGEGSRLTVL.

The CDR3 sequence: CASSPGPSGEAFF. In nucleotides, the CDR3 is TGTGCCAGCAGCCCGGGCCCATCTGGGGAAGCTTTCTTT. The rearrangement uses TRBV6-6 and TRBJ1-1; no reliable D call. This CDR3 spans 13 amino acids. Germline V lookup: CDR1 MNHNY, CDR2 SVGAGI (reference sequence). Trimming stripped 6 bases from V and 8 bases from J, with 16 bases between.

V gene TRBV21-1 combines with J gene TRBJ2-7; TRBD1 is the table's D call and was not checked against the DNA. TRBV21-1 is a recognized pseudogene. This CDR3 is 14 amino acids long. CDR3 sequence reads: CASSTDSRAPEQYF. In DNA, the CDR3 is TGTGCCAGCAGCACCGATTCCAGGGCGCCCGAGCAGTACTTC.

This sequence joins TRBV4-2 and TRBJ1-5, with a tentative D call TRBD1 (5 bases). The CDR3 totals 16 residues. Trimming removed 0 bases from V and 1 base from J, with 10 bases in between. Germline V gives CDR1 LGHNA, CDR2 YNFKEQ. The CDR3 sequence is CASSQDSGTSNQPQHF. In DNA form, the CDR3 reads TGTGCCAGCAGCCAAGATTCAGGGACGAGCAATCAGCCCCAGCATTTT.

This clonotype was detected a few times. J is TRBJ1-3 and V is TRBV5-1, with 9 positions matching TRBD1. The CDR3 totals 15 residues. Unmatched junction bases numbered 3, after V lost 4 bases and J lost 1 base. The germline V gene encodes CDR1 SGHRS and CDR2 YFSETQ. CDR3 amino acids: CASSAQGASGNTIYF. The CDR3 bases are TGCGCCAGCAGCGCACAGGGGGCGTCTGGAAACACCATATATTTT.

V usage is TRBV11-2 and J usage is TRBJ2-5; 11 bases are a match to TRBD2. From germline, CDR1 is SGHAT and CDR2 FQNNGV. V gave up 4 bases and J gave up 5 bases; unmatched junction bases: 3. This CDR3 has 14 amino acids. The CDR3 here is CASSSTSGDETQYF. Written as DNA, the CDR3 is TGTGCCAGCAGCTCGACTAGCGGGGACGAGACCCAGTACTTC.

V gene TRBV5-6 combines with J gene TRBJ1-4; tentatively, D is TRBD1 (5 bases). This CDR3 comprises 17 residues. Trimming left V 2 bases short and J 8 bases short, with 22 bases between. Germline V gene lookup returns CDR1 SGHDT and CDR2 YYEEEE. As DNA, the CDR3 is TGTGCCAGCAGCTTCCATCAGGGCCTAAGAGAATGGGAAAAACTGTTTTTT. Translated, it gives CASSFHQGLREWEKLFF.

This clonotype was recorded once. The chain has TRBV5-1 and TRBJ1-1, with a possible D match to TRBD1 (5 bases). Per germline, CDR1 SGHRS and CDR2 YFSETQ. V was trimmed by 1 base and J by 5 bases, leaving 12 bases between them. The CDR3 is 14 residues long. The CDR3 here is CASSLRQRETEAFF. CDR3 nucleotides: TGCGCCAGCAGCTTGAGACAGAGGGAGACTGAAGCTTTCTTT. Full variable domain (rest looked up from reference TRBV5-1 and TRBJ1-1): KAGVTQTPRYLIKTRGQQVTLSCSPISGHRSVSWYQQTPGQGLQFLFEYFSETQRNKGNFPGRFSGRQFSNSRSEMNVSTLELGDSALYLCASSLRQRETEAFFGQGTRLTVV.

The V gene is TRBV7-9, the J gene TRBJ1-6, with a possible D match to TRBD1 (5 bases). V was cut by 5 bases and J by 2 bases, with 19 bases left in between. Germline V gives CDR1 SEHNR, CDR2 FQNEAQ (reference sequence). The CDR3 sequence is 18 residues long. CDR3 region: CASSDGTRGGAYNSPLHF. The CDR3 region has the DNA TGTGCCAGCAGCGACGGAACAAGGGGTGGGGCCTATAATTCACCCCTCCACTTT.

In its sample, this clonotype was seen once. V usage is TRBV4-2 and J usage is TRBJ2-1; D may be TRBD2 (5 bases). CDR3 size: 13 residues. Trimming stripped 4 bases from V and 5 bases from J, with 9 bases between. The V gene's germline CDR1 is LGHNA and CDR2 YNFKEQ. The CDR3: CASSRTEDNEQFF. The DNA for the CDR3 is TGTGCCAGCAGCCGAACGGAGGACAATGAGCAGTTCTTC.

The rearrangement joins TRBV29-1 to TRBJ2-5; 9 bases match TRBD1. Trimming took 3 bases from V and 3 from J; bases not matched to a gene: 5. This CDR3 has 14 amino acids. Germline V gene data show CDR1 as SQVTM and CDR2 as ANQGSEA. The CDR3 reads CSVERTGAEETQYF. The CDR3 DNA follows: TGCAGCGTTGAGCGGACAGGGGCGGAAGAGACCCAGTACTTC.

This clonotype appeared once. The CDR3 protein is CASSYLLPGDEQYF. The CDR3 region has the DNA TGTGCCAGCAGTTACCTCCTACCTGGGGACGAGCAGTACTTC. The chain combines TRBV6-5 with TRBJ2-7; D not resolved. There are 14 residues in the CDR3. The germline V and J ends were trimmed by 2 bases and 5 bases, with 13 bases remaining between them. Germline CDR1 MNHEY, CDR2 SVGAGI.

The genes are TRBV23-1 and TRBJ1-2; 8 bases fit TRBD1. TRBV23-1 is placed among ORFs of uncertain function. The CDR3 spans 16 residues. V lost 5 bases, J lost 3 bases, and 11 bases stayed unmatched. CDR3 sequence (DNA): TGCGCCAGCAGTTTAAGAGGGCAGGGGGCCTACTATGGCTACACCTTC. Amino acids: CASSLRGQGAYYGYTF.

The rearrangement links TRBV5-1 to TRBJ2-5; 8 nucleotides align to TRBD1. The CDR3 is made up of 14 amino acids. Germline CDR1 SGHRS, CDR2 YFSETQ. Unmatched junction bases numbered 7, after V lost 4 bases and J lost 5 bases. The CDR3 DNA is TGCGCCAGCAGCCGACAGGGGCTGGGGGAGACCCAGTACTTC. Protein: CASSRQGLGETQYF.

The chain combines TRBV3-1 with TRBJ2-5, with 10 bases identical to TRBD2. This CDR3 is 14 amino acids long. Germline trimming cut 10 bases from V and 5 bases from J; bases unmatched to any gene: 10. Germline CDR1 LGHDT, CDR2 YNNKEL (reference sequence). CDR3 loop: CATALAGVAETQYF. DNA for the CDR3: TGTGCCACCGCCCTAGCGGGGGTAGCCGAGACCCAGTACTTC.

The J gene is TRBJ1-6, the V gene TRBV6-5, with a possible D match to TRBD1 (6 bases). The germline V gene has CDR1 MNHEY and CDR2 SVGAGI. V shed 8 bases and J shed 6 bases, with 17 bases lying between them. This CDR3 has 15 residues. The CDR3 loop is CASRERTAPNSPLHF. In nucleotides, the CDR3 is TGTGCCAGCCGAGAAAGGACAGCCCCTAATTCACCCCTCCACTTT.

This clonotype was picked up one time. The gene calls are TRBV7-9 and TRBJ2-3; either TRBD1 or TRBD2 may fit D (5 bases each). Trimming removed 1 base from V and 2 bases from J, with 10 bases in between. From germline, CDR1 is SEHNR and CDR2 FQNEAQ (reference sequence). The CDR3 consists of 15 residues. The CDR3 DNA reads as TGTGCCAGCAGCTTAGACGGGACCTACACAGATACGCAGTATTTT. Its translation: CASSLDGTYTDTQYF.

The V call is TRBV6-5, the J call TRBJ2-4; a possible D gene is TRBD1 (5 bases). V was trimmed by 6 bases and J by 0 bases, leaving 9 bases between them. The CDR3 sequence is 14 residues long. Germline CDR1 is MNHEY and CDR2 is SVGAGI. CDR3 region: CASSQTVAKNIQYF. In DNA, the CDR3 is TGTGCCAGCAGCCAGACAGTAGCCAAAAACATTCAGTACTTC.

CDR3 DNA sequence: TGTGCCAGCAGCCAAGATAAAGGGAGCAATGAGCAGTTCTTC. Amino acid sequence: CASSQDKGSNEQFF. This chain uses TRBV3-1 with TRBJ2-1; perhaps TRBD2 as D (5 bases). V was clipped by 0 bases and J by 6 bases, with 9 bases between them. Per germline, CDR1 LGHDT and CDR2 YNNKEL (reference sequence). The CDR3 runs to 14 residues.